This T cell receptor beta chain emerged from a study of cytomegalovirus exposure and HLA in healthy donors. Study-wide results and limits: Fewer N-insertions than the roughly 670-donor mean were reportedly shown by an Asian-associated ancestry cluster in a later analysis. Segments of the TCR beta V type were, in most cases, productive about 87% or about 30% of the time in an earlier analysis. There were 150 or so TCR beta chains listed as cytomegalovirus-associated.

This clone was detected only a few times. Its target is unknown. The study ran its PCR with 60 Vbeta and 13 Jbeta primers. The method was immunoSEQ multiplex PCR; TCRdb's version includes in-frame clones alone and lacks a portion of them. The sample has under 200,000 clones; roughly 13% are singletons. In germline, CDR1 is SEHNR, CDR2 FQNEAQ (reference sequence). With V trimmed by 5 bases and J by 5 bases, 3 bases remained unmatched. This CDR3 is 15 amino acids long. Sequences were obtained from PBMCs. V gene TRBV7-9 combines with J gene TRBJ2-5; TRBD2 aligns across 15 bases. The clonotype originates from a man aged 45 to 65 in good health and CMV-seropositive. The CDR3 coding sequence is TGTGCCAGCAGCCGGACTAGCGGGGGGGGCGAGACCCAGTACTTC. Protein sequence: CASSRTSGGGETQYF.